Each of the 4 T cell receptor beta chains below was sequenced from the same sample in a study of cytomegalovirus exposure and HLA in healthy donors. PCR employed 60 Vbeta and 13 Jbeta primers. Method: immunoSEQ multiplex PCR; TCRdb's copy keeps in-frame clones and lacks some. Its table lists over 100,000 clones. Sequencing used PBMCs. These receptors were obtained from a man aged 18-30 years in good health and CMV-seronegative.

V gene TRBV28 combines with J gene TRBJ2-5; D gene unclear. CDR3 length: 15 amino acids. CDR1 is MDHEN, CDR2 SYDVKM, per germline. V lost 1 base and J 8 bases, leaving 17 bases between the germline ends. CDR3 DNA sequence: TGTGCCAGCAGTTTATATCGCCAGGCCGATATTACCCAGTACTTC. Translated: CASSLYRQADITQYF.

The V gene is TRBV5-1, the J gene TRBJ2-1, with 16 bases fitting TRBD2. CDR1 is SGHRS, CDR2 YFSETQ, per germline. J was trimmed by 7 bases and V by 4 bases; bases with no gene match: 11. The CDR3 runs to 18 residues. The CDR3 spells CASSGGLAGGPGSNEQFF. CDR3 DNA: TGCGCCAGCAGCGGGGGACTAGCGGGGGGGCCGGGATCAAATGAGCAGTTCTTC. Variable domain in full (rest from reference TRBV5-1 and TRBJ2-1): KAGVTQTPRYLIKTRGQQVTLSCSPISGHRSVSWYQQTPGQGLQFLFEYFSETQRNKGNFPGRFSGRQFSNSRSEMNVSTLELGDSALYLCASSGGLAGGPGSNEQFFGPGTRLTVL.

The V and J genes are TRBV29-1 and TRBJ1-2; TRBD1 might be the D (6 bases). Germline V CDR1 and CDR2: SQVTM, ANQGSEA. The V end lost 3 bases, the J end lost 6 bases, and 14 bases lay between the germline ends. CDR3 length: 13 amino acids. CDR3 bases: TGCAGCGTTGAGCCGACAGGAGGACATGGCTACACCTTC. This sequence encodes CSVEPTGGHGYTF.

The rearrangement links TRBV29-1 to TRBJ1-2; D is unresolved. Trimming shortened V by 1 base and J by 4 bases, and 7 bases separated the two germline ends. Germline V CDR1 and CDR2: SQVTM, ANQGSEA. The CDR3 loop spans 12 amino acids. The CDR3 sequence: CSVEGGVYGYTF. DNA of the CDR3: TGCAGCGTTGAAGGGGGAGTCTATGGCTACACCTTC.